The present entry profiles one TCR beta chain with its context. The target antigen is unknown. Sequenced by immunoSEQ multiplex PCR; TCRdb stores in-frame clones only, minus some. Among about 2 million clones listed, about 94% were seen once. CD45RO-negative, CCR7-positively selected cells formed the naive CD8 fraction, excluding terminally differentiated effector memory CD45RA+ cells. The germline V gene encodes CDR1 GTSNPN and CDR2 SVGIG (reference sequence). This CDR3 has 13 residues. The V gene lost 3 bases and the J gene lost 4 bases, with 7 bases spanning the gap. This record belongs to a study of shared clonotypes between healthy human individuals. Study-level points and caveats: There were few donors, and this limited the genetic and exposure-history diversity represented.

Sample: naive CD8+ T cells sorted from blood. The receptor was derived from a man younger than 35 in good health. The chain joins TRBV30 to TRBJ2-6; TRBD2 might be the D (5 bases). CDR3 DNA sequence: TGTGCCTGGAGCCGGGGAGGGGCCAACGTCCTGACTTTC. Its translation is CAWSRGGANVLTF.